These T cell receptor beta chains were read from a single sample in a study of OX40 agonist ivuxolimab in advanced cancers. TCRdb's copy holds only in-frame clones and misses some; the assay was immunoSEQ multiplex PCR. The table lists 50,000 to 70,000 clones, around four fifths of them singletons. Material: CD4+ or CD8+ T cells sorted from blood, obtained in a trial of the OX40 agonist ivuxolimab. Every receptor here comes from an adult with an advanced solid tumor such as melanoma, head and neck, liver or kidney cancer. The CDR3 runs from the conserved cysteine through the conserved F or W. The D gene is left open where the match is weak. Some rows mark clone size as missing; the rest say once, few, many or name a class of expanded clone.

v_gene: TRBV7-9
abundance: .
j_gene: TRBJ1-1
d_gene: TRBD1
CDR3aa: CASSLLAGGRTEAFF
CDR3nt: TGTGCCAGCAGCTTACTGGCAGGGGGCAGGACTGAAGCTTTCTTT

v_gene: TRBV9
abundance: .
j_gene: TRBJ2-7
d_gene: TRBD1
CDR3aa: CASSQTGQGSEQYF
CDR3nt: TGTGCCAGCAGCCAGACGGGACAGGGGTCCGAGCAGTACTTC

v_gene: TRBV5-5
abundance: .
j_gene: TRBJ1-2
d_gene: .
CDR3aa: CASSLVGQNYGYTF
CDR3nt: TGTGCCAGCAGCTTGGTGGGACAAAACTATGGCTACACCTTC

v_gene: TRBV14
abundance: .
j_gene: TRBJ2-5
d_gene: TRBD2
CDR3aa: CASSPDSGSRETQYF
CDR3nt: TGTGCCAGCAGCCCCGACAGCGGGAGTCGGGAGACCCAGTACTTC

v_gene: TRBV7-7
abundance: .
j_gene: TRBJ2-5
d_gene: TRBD2
CDR3aa: CASSFSGGVQETQYF
CDR3nt: TGTGCCAGCAGCTTTAGCGGGGGGGTCCAAGAGACCCAGTACTTC

v_gene: TRBV6-1
abundance: once
j_gene: TRBJ2-1
d_gene: TRBD1
CDR3aa: CASSLRDRGDEQFF
CDR3nt: TGTGCCAGCTCCCTCCGGGACAGGGGGGATGAGCAGTTCTTC

v_gene: TRBV7-9
abundance: .
j_gene: TRBJ1-2
d_gene: .
CDR3aa: CASSLGSADYGYTF
CDR3nt: TGTGCCAGCAGCTTAGGGTCCGCGGACTATGGCTACACCTTC

v_gene: TRBV5-4
abundance: .
j_gene: TRBJ1-5
d_gene: TRBD1
CDR3aa: CASSQRDRGGNQPQHF
CDR3nt: TGTGCCAGCAGCCAACGGGACAGGGGTGGCAATCAGCCCCAGCATTTT

v_gene: TRBV10-1
abundance: .
j_gene: TRBJ2-7
d_gene: .
CDR3aa: CASSEGGPLSSYEQYF
CDR3nt: TGCGCCAGCAGTGAGGGGGGGCCGTTGAGCTCCTACGAGCAGTACTTC

v_gene: TRBV9
abundance: .
j_gene: TRBJ2-1
d_gene: TRBD1
CDR3aa: CASSAGQGEGEQFF
CDR3nt: TGTGCCAGCAGCGCGGGACAGGGGGAGGGTGAGCAGTTCTTC

v_gene: TRBV5-6
abundance: .
j_gene: TRBJ2-1
d_gene: .
CDR3aa: CASSLMGPSTRGVHNEQFF
CDR3nt: TGTGCCAGCAGCTTGATGGGACCATCAACAAGGGGCGTCCACAATGAGCAGTTCTTC

v_gene: TRBV6-1
abundance: .
j_gene: TRBJ2-3
d_gene: .
CDR3aa: CASRPGDGTDTQYF
CDR3nt: TGTGCCAGCAGGCCAGGGGACGGCACAGATACGCAGTATTTT

v_gene: TRBV5-1
abundance: medium-sized
j_gene: TRBJ2-2
d_gene: .
CDR3aa: CASSLGWTTNTGELFF
CDR3nt: TGCGCCAGCAGCCTGGGTTGGACTACGAACACCGGGGAGCTGTTTTTT

v_gene: TRBV9
abundance: .
j_gene: TRBJ1-1
d_gene: .
CDR3aa: CASSVAWGTEAFF
CDR3nt: TGTGCCAGCAGCGTAGCTTGGGGGACTGAAGCTTTCTTT

v_gene: TRBV9
abundance: .
j_gene: TRBJ2-2
d_gene: .
CDR3aa: CASSVRAGLNTGELFF
CDR3nt: TGTGCCAGCAGCGTTCGGGCAGGGTTGAACACCGGGGAGCTGTTTTTT

v_gene: TRBV30
abundance: .
j_gene: TRBJ2-5
d_gene: TRBD1
CDR3aa: CAWSLGQGWYF
CDR3nt: TGTGCCTGGAGCCTAGGACAGGGGTGGTACTTC

v_gene: TRBV7-6
abundance: few
j_gene: TRBJ1-1
d_gene: .
CDR3aa: CASSLFVGGTEAFF
CDR3nt: TGTGCCAGCAGCTTATTCGTAGGGGGCACTGAAGCTTTCTTT

v_gene: TRBV2
abundance: few
j_gene: TRBJ1-1
d_gene: TRBD1
CDR3aa: CASSETGGDAEAFF
CDR3nt: TGTGCCAGCAGTGAGACAGGGGGCGATGCTGAAGCTTTCTTT

v_gene: TRBV11-3
abundance: .
j_gene: TRBJ2-3
d_gene: .
CDR3aa: CASSLGGDPREYF
CDR3nt: TGTGCCAGCAGCTTAGGAGGGGACCCCAGGGAGTATTTT

v_gene: TRBV5-1
abundance: .
j_gene: TRBJ1-2
d_gene: .
CDR3aa: CASSFEGLYGYTF
CDR3nt: TGCGCCAGCAGCTTTGAAGGGCTCTATGGCTACACCTTC

v_gene: TRBV30
abundance: few
j_gene: TRBJ1-2
d_gene: .
CDR3aa: CAWSVRLYGYTF
CDR3nt: TGTGCCTGGAGTGTAAGGCTCTATGGCTACACCTTC

v_gene: TRBV21-1
abundance: .
j_gene: TRBJ1-1
d_gene: .
CDR3aa: CASSRPAVFLGGTEAFF
CDR3nt: TGTGCCAGCAGCCGGCCCGCGGTGTTTCTTGGGGGCACTGAGGCTTTCTTT

v_gene: TRBV7-9
abundance: .
j_gene: TRBJ2-1
d_gene: TRBD2
CDR3aa: CATTSGAHNEQFF
CDR3nt: TGTGCCACCACCAGCGGGGCACACAATGAGCAGTTCTTC

v_gene: TRBV11-1
abundance: .
j_gene: TRBJ2-2
d_gene: TRBD2
CDR3aa: CASSGALAGGHTGELFF
CDR3nt: TGTGCCAGCAGCGGAGCTTTAGCGGGGGGGCACACCGGGGAGCTGTTTTTT

v_gene: TRBV18
abundance: .
j_gene: TRBJ1-6
d_gene: TRBD1
CDR3aa: CASSGQNNSPLHF
CDR3nt: TGTGCCAGCTCGGGACAGAATAATTCACCCCTCCACTTT

v_gene: TRBV18
abundance: once
j_gene: TRBJ2-1
d_gene: TRBD2
CDR3aa: CASSPVAGAGINNEQFF
CDR3nt: TGTGCCAGCTCACCCGTAGCGGGAGCAGGGATAAACAATGAGCAGTTCTTC